Shown below are 16 T cell receptor beta chains from a single sample sequenced in a study of T cells after yellow fever vaccination. TCRdb analysed the 5' RACE reads with MiXCR anew, one entry per CDR3 protein. The sample carries 400,000 or so distinct CDR3 sequences, around 20% recorded once. Sequencing used PBMCs, obtained before the yellow fever booster vaccination. These TCRs come from a man younger than 35 who received the YFV17D yellow fever vaccine.

This clonotype showed up just a few times. This chain joins TRBV6-1 and TRBJ2-7, with D perhaps TRBD1 (6 bases). The V end lost 5 bases, the J end lost 0 bases, and 20 bases lay between the germline ends. CDR1 and CDR2 (germline): MNHNS, SASEGT. The CDR3 loop spans 17 amino acids. This chain's CDR3 is CASSQLLDRFSSYEQYF. For the CDR3, the DNA is TGTGCCAGCAGTCAACTCCTGGACAGATTCAGCTCCTACGAGCAGTACTTC.

The rearrangement links TRBV18 to TRBJ2-2, with D unresolved. CDR3 length: 12 amino acids. V was shortened by 4 bases and J by 7 bases, with 7 bases between the two germline ends. In germline, CDR1 is KGHSH, CDR2 LQKENI. CDR3 bases: TGTGCCAGCTCACAGACAAGCGGGGAGCTGTTTTTT. Translated, it gives CASSQTSGELFF.

This clonotype was observed a handful of times. The chain has TRBV15 and TRBJ1-1, with TRBD1 matching over 7 bases. J gave up 2 bases and V 9 bases, and 15 bases lay outside the gene matches. Germline CDR1 reads LNHNV; CDR2 reads YYDKDF (reference sequence). The CDR3 consists of 16 residues. CDR3 loop: CATNGIRQGGNTEAFF. CDR3 DNA sequence: TGTGCCACAAATGGGATCCGACAGGGCGGTAACACTGAAGCTTTCTTT.

This clonotype came up many times. V gene TRBV20-1 combines with J gene TRBJ2-2, with D perhaps given as TRBD1 or TRBD2 (6 bases each). CDR1 DFQATT and CDR2 SNEGSKA come from the germline V gene (reference sequence). V was pared by 1 base and J by 2 bases, with 11 bases between. This CDR3 contains 15 residues. The CDR3 loop reads CSARGGATNTGELFF. The CDR3 DNA sequence: TGCAGTGCTAGAGGGGGGGCCACCAACACCGGGGAGCTGTTTTTT.

The rearrangement links TRBV20-1 to TRBJ1-1, with TRBD1 identical over 10 bases. Per germline, CDR1 DFQATT and CDR2 SNEGSKA (reference sequence). V shed 3 bases, J shed 2 bases, and the junction held 9 bases outside the gene matches. CDR3 length equals 16 residues. For the CDR3, the DNA is TGCAGTGCTAGCGCCCGGGACAGGGGCTTTAACACTGAAGCTTTCTTT. Translation gives CSASARDRGFNTEAFF.

The sample holds many counts of this clonotype. V is TRBV18 and J is TRBJ2-3, with D unclear. Germline V lookup: CDR1 KGHSH, CDR2 LQKENI. The CDR3 length is 14 residues. V dropped 3 bases and J dropped 2 bases, with 9 bases sitting between them. The CDR3 DNA sequence: TGTGCCAGCTCACCCCGGACGGCCACAGATACGCAGTATTTT. Amino acid sequence: CASSPRTATDTQYF.

This clonotype has a handful of counts. The rearrangement uses TRBV12-3 or TRBV12-4 and TRBJ2-3, with TRBD1 as a possible D gene (6 bases). This CDR3 region has 16 residues. The V end was cut by 3 bases, the J end by 3 bases, with 16 bases between. CDR3 loop: CASSLSQGHITDTQYF. The CDR3 bases are TGTGCCAGCAGTTTGTCCCAGGGGCACATAACAGATACGCAGTATTTT.

This clonotype was observed a handful of times. V gene TRBV7-9 combines with J gene TRBJ2-7; TRBD1 might be the D (6 bases). Trimming cost V 8 bases and J 2 bases, with 10 bases left between them. CDR3 length: 12 residues. Germline CDR1 reads SEHNR; CDR2 reads FQNEAQ (reference sequence). The CDR3 region has the DNA TGTGCCAGCGGGGGCACCGCCTACGAGCAGTACGTC. As protein: CASGGTAYEQYV.

This clonotype was seen more than once but under ten times. V and J are TRBV30 and TRBJ2-7; 7 nucleotides match TRBD2. The germline V gene has CDR1 GTSNPN and CDR2 SVGIG (reference sequence). The CDR3 runs to 14 residues. Losses at the gene ends were 1 base for V and 0 bases for J; bases not matched to a gene: 3. The chain's CDR3 is CAWSAPGGSYEQYF. As DNA, the CDR3 is TGTGCCTGGAGTGCACCGGGGGGCTCCTACGAGCAGTACTTC. The entire variable domain, with the rest obtained from reference TRBV30 and TRBJ2-7, is as follows: SQTIHQWPATLVQPVGSPLSLECTVEGTSNPNLYWYRQAAGRGLQLLFYSVGIGQISSEVPQNLSASRPQDRQFILSSKKLLLSDSGFYLCAWSAPGGSYEQYFGPGTRLTVT.

This clonotype was counted only a few times. The chain is built from TRBV20-1 and TRBJ2-5, with 7 bases lining up with TRBD2. This CDR3 is 16 amino acids long. Germline CDR1 DFQATT, CDR2 SNEGSKA (reference sequence). V trimming: 2 bases; J trimming: 2 bases; junction bases outside the gene matches: 11. CDR3 sequence reads: CSARTPMRGGQETQYF. The CDR3 DNA follows: TGCAGTGCTAGAACCCCCATGCGCGGGGGACAAGAGACCCAGTACTTC.

In its sample, this clonotype was seen many times. The rearrangement links TRBV5-1 to TRBJ2-5, with 9 bases identical to TRBD1. Unmatched junction bases numbered 3, after V lost 4 bases and J lost 2 bases. Germline V CDR1 and CDR2: SGHRS, YFSETQ. The CDR3 is 14 residues long. The CDR3 DNA reads TGCGCCAGCAGCCCGGGACAGGGACAAGAGACCCAGTACTTC. Protein sequence: CASSPGQGQETQYF.

At least ten counts were recorded for this clonotype. The V gene is TRBV12-3 or TRBV12-4, the J gene TRBJ2-1, with 7 bases matching TRBD2. This CDR3 region has 11 residues. With V trimmed by 7 bases and J by 9 bases, 3 bases remained unmatched. The CDR3 coding sequence is TGTGCCAGCACCTTAGCGGGTGAGCAGTTCTTC. Encoded protein: CASTLAGEQFF.

A word on this clonotype: As the CDR3 is not closed by the conserved phenylalanine or tryptophan, this likely results from a read error. This chain links TRBV7-9 with TRBJ2-3; D might be TRBD1 (6 bases). V was clipped by 5 bases and J by 1 base, with 13 bases between them. The CDR3 runs 15 residues. Germline values: CDR1 SEHNR, CDR2 FQNEAQ (reference sequence). CDR3 sequence reads: CASSPQGLGTDTQYC. The CDR3 nucleotides read TGTGCCAGCAGCCCACAGGGTCTAGGCACAGATACGCAGTATTGT.

This rearrangement joins TRBV20-1 to TRBJ2-3; 11 bases are shared with TRBD2. With V trimmed by 3 bases and J by 1 base, 6 bases remained unmatched. In germline, CDR1 is DFQATT, CDR2 SNEGSKA (reference sequence). This CDR3 spans 16 amino acids. CDR3 nucleotide sequence: TGCAGTGCTAGTAGGCCGGGACTAGCGGGCACAGATACGCAGTATTTT. Encoded protein: CSASRPGLAGTDTQYF.

This chain links TRBV4-1 with TRBJ1-5; D is perhaps TRBD1 (5 bases). The germline V and J ends were trimmed by 3 bases and 4 bases, with 16 bases remaining between them. Germline assignment: CDR1 MGHRA and CDR2 YSYEKL. CDR3 length equals 16 residues. As DNA, the CDR3 is TGCGCCAGCAGCCAGGCCGGGACCTACCAGAATCAGCCCCAGCATTTT. Amino acid sequence: CASSQAGTYQNQPQHF.

The V gene is TRBV4-3, the J gene TRBJ1-1, with D uncertain. In germline, CDR1 is LGHNA, CDR2 YSLEER. V was cut by 0 bases and J by 3 bases, with 17 bases left in between. The CDR3 runs to 17 residues. CDR3 coding DNA: TGCGCCAGCAGCCAAGAATACCCGCCTCTTGGAGACACTGAAGCTTTCTTT. Residues: CASSQEYPPLGDTEAFF.